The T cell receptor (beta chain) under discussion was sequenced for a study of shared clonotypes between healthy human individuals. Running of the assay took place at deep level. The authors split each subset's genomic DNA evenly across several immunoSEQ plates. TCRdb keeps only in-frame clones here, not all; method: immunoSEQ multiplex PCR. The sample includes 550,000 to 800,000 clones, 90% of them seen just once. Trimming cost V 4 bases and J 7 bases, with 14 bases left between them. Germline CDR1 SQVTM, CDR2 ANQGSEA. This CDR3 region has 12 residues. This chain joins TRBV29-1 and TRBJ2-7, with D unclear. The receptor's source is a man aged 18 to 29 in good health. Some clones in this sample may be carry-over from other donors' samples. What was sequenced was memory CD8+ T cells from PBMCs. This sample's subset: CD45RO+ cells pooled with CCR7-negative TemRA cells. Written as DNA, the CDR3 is TGCAGCGTTGTCGCTCCTTTAAGTGAGCAGTACTTC. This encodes CSVVAPLSEQYF.